This T cell receptor beta chain was captured in a study of blood T cell repertoires in COVID-19. Study as a whole: Nucleic acid was either cDNA or gDNA, and it came from T cells, B-cell-depleted T cells, or PBMCs.

Here immunoSEQ multiplex PCR was the method, and the copy in TCRdb shows in-frame clones only, minus some. The repertoire holds approximately 360,000 clones, with 90% as singletons. The CDR3 extends over 19 amino acids. Germline V lookup: CDR1 LGHNT, CDR2 FRNRAP. Between the trimmed V and J ends, which lost 0 bases and 7 bases, there was a span of 28 bases. The V and J genes are TRBV12-5 and TRBJ2-7; D not resolved. What was sequenced was peripheral blood. This TCR derives from a man aged 18 to 29 with active or convalescent COVID-19. DNA for the CDR3: TGTGCTAGTGGTTTGGTGTACCCCCCCCGGAGCCTCATAAGTATGGAGCAGTACTTC. Amino acids: CASGLVYPPRSLISMEQYF.